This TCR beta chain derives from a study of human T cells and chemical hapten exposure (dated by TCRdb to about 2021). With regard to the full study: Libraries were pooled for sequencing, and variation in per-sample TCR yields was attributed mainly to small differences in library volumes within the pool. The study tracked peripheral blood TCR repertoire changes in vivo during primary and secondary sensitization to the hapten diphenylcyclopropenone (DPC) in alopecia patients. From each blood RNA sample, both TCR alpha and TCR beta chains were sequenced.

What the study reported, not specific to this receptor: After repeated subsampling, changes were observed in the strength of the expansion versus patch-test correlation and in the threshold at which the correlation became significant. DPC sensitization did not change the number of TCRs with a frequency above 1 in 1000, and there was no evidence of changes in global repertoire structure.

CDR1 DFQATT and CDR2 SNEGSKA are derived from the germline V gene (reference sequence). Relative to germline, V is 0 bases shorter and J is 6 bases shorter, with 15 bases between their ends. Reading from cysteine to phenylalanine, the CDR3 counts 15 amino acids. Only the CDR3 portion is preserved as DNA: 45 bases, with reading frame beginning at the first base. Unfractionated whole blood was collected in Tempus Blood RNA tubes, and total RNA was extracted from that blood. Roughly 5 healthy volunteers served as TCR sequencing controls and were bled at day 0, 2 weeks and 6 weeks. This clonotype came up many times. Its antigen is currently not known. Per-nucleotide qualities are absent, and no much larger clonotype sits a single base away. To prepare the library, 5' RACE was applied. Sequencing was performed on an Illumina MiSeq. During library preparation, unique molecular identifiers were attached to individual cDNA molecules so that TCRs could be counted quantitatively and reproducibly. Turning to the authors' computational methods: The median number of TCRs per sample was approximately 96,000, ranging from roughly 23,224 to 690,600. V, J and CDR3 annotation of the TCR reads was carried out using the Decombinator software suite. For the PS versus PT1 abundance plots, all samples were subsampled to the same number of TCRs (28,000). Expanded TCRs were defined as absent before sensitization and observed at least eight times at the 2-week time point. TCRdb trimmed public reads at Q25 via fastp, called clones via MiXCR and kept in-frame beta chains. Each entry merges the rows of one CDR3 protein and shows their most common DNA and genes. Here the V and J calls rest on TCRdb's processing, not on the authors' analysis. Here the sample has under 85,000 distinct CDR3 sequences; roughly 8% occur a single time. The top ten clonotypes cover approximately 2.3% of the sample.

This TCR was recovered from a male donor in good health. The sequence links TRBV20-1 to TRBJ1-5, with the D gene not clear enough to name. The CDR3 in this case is CSARDSDRDSQPQHF. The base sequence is TGCAGTGCTAGAGATTCGGATCGGGATTCTCAGCCCCAGCATTTT.